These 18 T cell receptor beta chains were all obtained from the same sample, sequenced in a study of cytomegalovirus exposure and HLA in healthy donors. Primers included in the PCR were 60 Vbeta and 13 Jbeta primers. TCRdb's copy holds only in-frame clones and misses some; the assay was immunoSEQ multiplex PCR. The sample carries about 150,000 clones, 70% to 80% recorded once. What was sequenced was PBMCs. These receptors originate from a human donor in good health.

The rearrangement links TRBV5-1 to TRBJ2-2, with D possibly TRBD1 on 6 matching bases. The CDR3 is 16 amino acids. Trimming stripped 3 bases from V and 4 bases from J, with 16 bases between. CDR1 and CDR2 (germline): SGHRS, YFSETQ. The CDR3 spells CASSSEGVGGTGELFF. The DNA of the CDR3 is TGCGCCAGCAGCTCCGAGGGGGTTGGGGGCACCGGGGAGCTGTTTTTT. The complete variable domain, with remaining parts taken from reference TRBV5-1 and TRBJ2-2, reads KAGVTQTPRYLIKTRGQQVTLSCSPISGHRSVSWYQQTPGQGLQFLFEYFSETQRNKGNFPGRFSGRQFSNSRSEMNVSTLELGDSALYLCASSSEGVGGTGELFFGEGSRLTVL.

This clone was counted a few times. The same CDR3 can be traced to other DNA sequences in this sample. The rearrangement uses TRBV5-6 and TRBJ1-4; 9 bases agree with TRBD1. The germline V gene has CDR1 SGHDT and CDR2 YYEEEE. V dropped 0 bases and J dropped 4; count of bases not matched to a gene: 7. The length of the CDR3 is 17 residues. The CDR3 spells CASSLAVGTGINEKLFF. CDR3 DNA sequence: TGTGCCAGCAGCTTGGCCGTCGGGACAGGGATTAATGAAAAACTGTTTTTT.

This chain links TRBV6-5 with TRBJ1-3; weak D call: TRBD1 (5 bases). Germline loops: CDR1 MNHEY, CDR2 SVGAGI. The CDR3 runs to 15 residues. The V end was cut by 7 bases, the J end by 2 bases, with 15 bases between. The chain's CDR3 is CASTTPTGAGNTIYF. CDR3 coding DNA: TGTGCCAGCACCACCCCAACGGGGGCTGGAAACACCATATATTTT.

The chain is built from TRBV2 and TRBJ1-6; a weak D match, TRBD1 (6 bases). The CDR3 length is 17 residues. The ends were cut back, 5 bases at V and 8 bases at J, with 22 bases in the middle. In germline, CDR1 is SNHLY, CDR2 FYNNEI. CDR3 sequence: CASSPSFGTFLDSPLHF. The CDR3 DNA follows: TGTGCCAGCAGTCCTTCATTCGGGACATTTTTGGATTCACCCCTCCACTTT.

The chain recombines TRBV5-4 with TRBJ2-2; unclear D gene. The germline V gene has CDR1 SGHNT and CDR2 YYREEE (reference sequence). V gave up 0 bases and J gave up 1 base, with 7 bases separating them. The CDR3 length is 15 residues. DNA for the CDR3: TGTGCCAGCAGCTTGGGACACGAGAACACCGGGGAGCTGTTTTTT. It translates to CASSLGHENTGELFF.

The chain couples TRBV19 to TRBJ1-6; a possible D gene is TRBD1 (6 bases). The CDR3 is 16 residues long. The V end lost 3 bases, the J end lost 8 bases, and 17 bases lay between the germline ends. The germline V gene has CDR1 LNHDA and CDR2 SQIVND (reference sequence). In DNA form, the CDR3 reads TGTGCCAGTAGTATCCGAGGGCAGGGGTCGCATTCACCCCTCCACTTT. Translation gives CASSIRGQGSHSPLHF.

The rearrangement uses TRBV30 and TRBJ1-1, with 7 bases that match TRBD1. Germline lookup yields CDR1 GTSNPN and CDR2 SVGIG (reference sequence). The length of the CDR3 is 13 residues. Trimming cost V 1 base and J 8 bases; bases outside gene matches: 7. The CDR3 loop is CAWSGTGVKEAFF. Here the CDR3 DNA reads TGTGCCTGGAGTGGGACAGGTGTTAAAGAAGCTTTCTTT.

The CDR3 DNA follows: TGCGCCAGCAGCGAGGCAGGGGGTTCCTACGAGCAGTACTTC. This sequence encodes CASSEAGGSYEQYF. The genes are TRBV4-1 and TRBJ2-7, with 7 bases identical to TRBD1. This CDR3 is built from 14 residues. Germline CDR1 and CDR2: MGHRA and YSYEKL. V lost 5 bases and J lost 1; bases outside the gene matches: 5.

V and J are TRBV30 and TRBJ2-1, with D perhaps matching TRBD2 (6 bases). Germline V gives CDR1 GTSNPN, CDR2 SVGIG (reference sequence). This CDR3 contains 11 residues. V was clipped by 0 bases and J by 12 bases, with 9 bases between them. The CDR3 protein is CAWSVGTGQFF. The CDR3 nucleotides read TGTGCCTGGAGTGTGGGGACTGGGCAGTTCTTC.

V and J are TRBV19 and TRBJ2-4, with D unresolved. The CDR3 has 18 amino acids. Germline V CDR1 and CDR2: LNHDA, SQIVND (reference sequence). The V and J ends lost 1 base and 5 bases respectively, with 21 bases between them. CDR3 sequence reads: CASSIGPSGSETQNIQYF. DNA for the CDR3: TGTGCCAGTAGTATAGGCCCATCTGGAAGCGAAACTCAAAACATTCAGTACTTC. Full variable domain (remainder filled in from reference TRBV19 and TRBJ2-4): DGGITQSPKYLFRKEGQNVTLSCEQNLNHDAMYWYRQDPGQGLRLIYYSQIVNDFQKGDIAEGYSVSREKKESFPLTVTSAQKNPTAFYLCASSIGPSGSETQNIQYFGAGTRLSVL.

The CDR3 region is CASSLGLAGGLVGEQFF. Written as DNA, the CDR3 is TGTGCCAGCTCCCTGGGGCTAGCGGGAGGGCTGGTGGGAGAGCAGTTCTTC. J is TRBJ2-1 and V is TRBV28; 12 bases map to TRBD2. CDR1 is MDHEN and CDR2 is SYDVKM in the germline V gene. J lost 10 bases, V lost 8 bases, and 18 bases had no gene match. The CDR3 covers 17 residues.

The CDR3 sequence: CASSFGTGDTGELFF. The CDR3 DNA sequence: TGTGCCAGCAGTTTTGGGACAGGGGACACCGGGGAGCTGTTTTTT. This sequence joins TRBV27 and TRBJ2-2; 10 bases fit TRBD1. This CDR3 region has 15 residues. The V gene end was trimmed by 3 bases and the J gene end by 3 bases; junction bases not matched to a gene: 1. CDR1 is MNHEY and CDR2 is SMNVEV in the germline V gene (reference sequence).

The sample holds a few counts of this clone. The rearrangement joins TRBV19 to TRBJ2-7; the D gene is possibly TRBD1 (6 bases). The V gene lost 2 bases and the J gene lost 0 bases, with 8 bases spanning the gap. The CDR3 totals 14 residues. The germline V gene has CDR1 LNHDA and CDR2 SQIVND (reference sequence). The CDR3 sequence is CASSIQGTSYEQYF. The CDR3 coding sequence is TGTGCCAGTAGTATACAGGGGACCTCCTACGAGCAGTACTTC.

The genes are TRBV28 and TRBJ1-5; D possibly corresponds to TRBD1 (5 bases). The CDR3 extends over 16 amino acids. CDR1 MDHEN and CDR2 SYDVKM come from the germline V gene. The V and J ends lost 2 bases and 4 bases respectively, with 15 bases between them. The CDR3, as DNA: TGTGCCAGCAGTTTAAGATTGAGGCCAGGGAATCAGCCCCAGCATTTT. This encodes CASSLRLRPGNQPQHF.

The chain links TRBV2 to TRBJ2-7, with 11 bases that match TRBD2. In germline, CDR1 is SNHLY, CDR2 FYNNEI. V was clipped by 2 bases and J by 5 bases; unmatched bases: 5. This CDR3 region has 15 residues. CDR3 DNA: TGTGCCAGCAGTGAAATAGCGGGAGGGCACAACGAGCAGTACTTC. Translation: CASSEIAGGHNEQYF. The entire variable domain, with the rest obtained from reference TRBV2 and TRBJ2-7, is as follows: EPEVTQTPSHQVTQMGQEVILRCVPISNHLYFYWYRQILGQKVEFLVSFYNNEISEKSEIFDDQFSVERPDGSNFTLKIRSTKLEDSAMYFCASSEIAGGHNEQYFGPGTRLTVT.

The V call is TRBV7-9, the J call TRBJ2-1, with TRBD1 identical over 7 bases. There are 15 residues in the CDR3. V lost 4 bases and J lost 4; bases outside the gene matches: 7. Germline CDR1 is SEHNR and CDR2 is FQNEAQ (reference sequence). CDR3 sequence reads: CASSSRDRRYNEQFF. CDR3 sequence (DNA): TGTGCCAGCAGCTCACGGGACAGAAGATACAATGAGCAGTTCTTC.

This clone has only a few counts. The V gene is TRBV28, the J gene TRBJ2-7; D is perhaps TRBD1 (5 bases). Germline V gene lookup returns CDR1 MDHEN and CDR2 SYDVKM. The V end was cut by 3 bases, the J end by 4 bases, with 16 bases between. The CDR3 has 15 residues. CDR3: CASSFPGLSMYEQYF. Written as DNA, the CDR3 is TGTGCCAGCAGTTTCCCAGGGTTAAGCATGTACGAGCAGTACTTC. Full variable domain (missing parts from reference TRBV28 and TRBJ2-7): DVKVTQSSRYLVKRTGEKVFLECVQDMDHENMFWYRQDPGLGLRLIYFSYDVKMKEKGDIPEGYSVSREKKERFSLILESASTNQTSMYLCASSFPGLSMYEQYFGPGTRLTVT.

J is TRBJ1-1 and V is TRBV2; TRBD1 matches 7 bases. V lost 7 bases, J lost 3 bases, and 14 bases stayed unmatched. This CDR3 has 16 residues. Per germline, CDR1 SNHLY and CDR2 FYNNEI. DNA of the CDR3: TGTGCCAGCATTCCGGACAGGAGGTCGCGTGACACTGAAGCTTTCTTT. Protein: CASIPDRRSRDTEAFF.